This T cell receptor (beta chain) was identified during a study of blood T cell repertoires in COVID-19. For the study at large: From T cells, B-cell-depleted T cells, or PBMCs came the material, which was cDNA or gDNA.

Patients from Seattle were sampled longitudinally, starting during active infection. The method was immunoSEQ multiplex PCR; TCRdb's version includes in-frame clones alone and lacks a portion of them. The profile shows 250,000 to 350,000 clones, 88% of them singletons. CDR1 and CDR2 from the germline V gene are ENHRY and SYGVKD. The V gene lost 10 bases and the J gene lost 0 bases, with 9 bases spanning the gap. The CDR3 has 12 residues. The V call is TRBV10-3, the J call TRBJ1-1, with unresolved D. The clonotype originates from a woman in her twenties or thirties with COVID-19, enrolled during active disease. Sequenced: peripheral blood. CDR3: CATGSLNTEAFF. The CDR3 region has the DNA TGTGCCACGGGGAGTTTGAACACTGAAGCTTTCTTT.